The rows below give T cell receptor beta chains drawn from one sample of a study of shared clonotypes between healthy human individuals. Libraries were prepared by immunoSEQ multiplex PCR; TCRdb keeps only in-frame clonotypes and omits some of them. The table has a few million clones, 85% to 95% seen once; the top ten hold 0.39%. Sequenced input: naive CD4+ T cells from PBMCs. All receptors come from a man between 18 and 29 years old in good health. Some clones in this sample may be carry-over from other donors' samples. Both conserved end residues are part of each CDR3. D genes are given only for firm matches. Not every row has a clone size; where given, it reads once, few, many or a size class.

V gene: TRBV5-1; clone size: NA; J gene: TRBJ2-7; D gene: NA; CDR3 DNA: TGCGCCAGCAGCTCCGTCCCGGGACCCGGGCAACACGAGCAGTACTTC; CDR3 protein: CASSSVPGPGQHEQYF
V gene: TRBV29-1; clone size: NA; J gene: TRBJ2-5; D gene: TRBD2; CDR3 DNA: TGCAGCGGGCGGACTAGCGGGAGGGCCGACGAGACCCAGTACTTC; CDR3 protein: CSGRTSGRADETQYF
V gene: TRBV14; clone size: once; J gene: TRBJ2-1; D gene: NA; CDR3 DNA: TGTGCCAGCAGACCCTTCGGGGGTTGGGCGGAGCCCTACAATGAGCAGTTCTTC; CDR3 protein: CASRPFGGWAEPYNEQFF
V gene: TRBV20-1; clone size: NA; J gene: TRBJ1-2; D gene: NA; CDR3 DNA: TGCAGTGCTAGACAATATGGCTACACCTTC; CDR3 protein: CSARQYGYTF
V gene: TRBV5-1; clone size: NA; J gene: TRBJ1-3; D gene: TRBD1; CDR3 DNA: TGCGCCAGCACCACCACAGGGGGTGGAAACACCATATATTTT; CDR3 protein: CASTTTGGGNTIYF
V gene: TRBV2; clone size: NA; J gene: TRBJ2-7; D gene: TRBD1; CDR3 DNA: TGTGCCAGCAGCAACGGACAGGGGGGTGAGCAGTACTTC; CDR3 protein: CASSNGQGGEQYF
V gene: TRBV28; clone size: NA; J gene: TRBJ2-7; D gene: TRBD1; CDR3 DNA: TGTGCCAGCAGGGAAGACAGGGGGAGTAGATACGAGCAGTACTTC; CDR3 protein: CASREDRGSRYEQYF
V gene: TRBV7-8; clone size: NA; J gene: TRBJ2-5; D gene: NA; CDR3 DNA: TGTGCCAGCAGCTCCCGCGGGCAGCCTACAGCAGAGACCCAGTACTTC; CDR3 protein: CASSSRGQPTAETQYF
V gene: TRBV30; clone size: NA; J gene: TRBJ1-1; D gene: NA; CDR3 DNA: TGTGCCTGGAGTAGGACAGCCCGGAACACTGAAGCTTTCTTT; CDR3 protein: CAWSRTARNTEAFF
V gene: TRBV15; clone size: NA; J gene: TRBJ2-3; D gene: TRBD2; CDR3 DNA: TGTGCCACCAGCAGAGTCTTAGCGGGAGGTCCGGATACGCAGTATTTT; CDR3 protein: CATSRVLAGGPDTQYF
V gene: TRBV7-9; clone size: once; J gene: TRBJ2-7; D gene: NA; CDR3 DNA: TGTGCCAGCAGCGCGAGGGTCCACGAGCAGTACTTC; CDR3 protein: CASSARVHEQYF
V gene: TRBV27; clone size: NA; J gene: TRBJ2-1; D gene: NA; CDR3 DNA: TGTGCCAGCAGTTTATTGGGGCCTAACAATGAGCAGTTCTTC; CDR3 protein: CASSLLGPNNEQFF
V gene: TRBV30; clone size: NA; J gene: TRBJ2-2; D gene: NA; CDR3 DNA: TGTGCCTGGACTCCTACGTTCGCCGGGGAGCTGTTTTTT; CDR3 protein: CAWTPTFAGELFF
V gene: TRBV28; clone size: NA; J gene: TRBJ2-4; D gene: NA; CDR3 DNA: TGTGCCACCCAGACAGTATCGGTTCAGTACTTC; CDR3 protein: CATQTVSVQYF
V gene: TRBV5-6; clone size: NA; J gene: TRBJ1-1; D gene: NA; CDR3 DNA: TGTGCCAGCAGCGAGTTTGACACTGAAGCTTTCTTT; CDR3 protein: CASSEFDTEAFF
V gene: TRBV6-5; clone size: NA; J gene: TRBJ2-5; D gene: NA; CDR3 DNA: TGTGCCAGCAGTTACAACCGGGAAGGAAAGACCCAGTACTTC; CDR3 protein: CASSYNREGKTQYF
V gene: TRBV5-5; clone size: NA; J gene: TRBJ1-1; D gene: NA; CDR3 DNA: TGTGCCAGCAGCGGCACGCTCGGTGGCACTGAAGCTTTCTTT; CDR3 protein: CASSGTLGGTEAFF
V gene: TRBV7-9; clone size: NA; J gene: TRBJ1-2; D gene: TRBD1; CDR3 DNA: TGTGCCAGCAGCTTAGAGGGGGCAGCTACTTATGGCTACACCTTC; CDR3 protein: CASSLEGAATYGYTF
V gene: TRBV19; clone size: NA; J gene: TRBJ1-5; D gene: NA; CDR3 DNA: TGTGCCAGTAGTCAGGGAAATCAGCCCCAGCATTTT; CDR3 protein: CASSQGNQPQHF
V gene: TRBV19; clone size: NA; J gene: TRBJ2-7; D gene: TRBD2; CDR3 DNA: TGTGCCAGTAGTATAAAACTTAGGGCGGGAGAGGTCGACGAGCAGTACTTC; CDR3 protein: CASSIKLRAGEVDEQYF
V gene: TRBV2; clone size: NA; J gene: TRBJ2-2; D gene: NA; CDR3 DNA: TGTGCCAGCAGTGAAAGTGGTCCGATGAACACCGGGGAGCTGTTTTTT; CDR3 protein: CASSESGPMNTGELFF
V gene: TRBV29-1; clone size: NA; J gene: TRBJ2-4; D gene: NA; CDR3 DNA: TGCAGCGTTGAAGGGAACCTAGCCAAAAACATTCAGTACTTC; CDR3 protein: CSVEGNLAKNIQYF
V gene: TRBV7-3; clone size: NA; J gene: TRBJ2-1; D gene: TRBD2; CDR3 DNA: TGTGCCAGCAGCCGATCCGGGACTAGTATCAATGAGCAGTTCTTC; CDR3 protein: CASSRSGTSINEQFF
V gene: TRBV14; clone size: NA; J gene: TRBJ1-4; D gene: TRBD1; CDR3 DNA: TGTGCCAGCAAGGCCGGGACAGGGTATGCAACTAATGAAAAACTGTTTTTT; CDR3 protein: CASKAGTGYATNEKLFF
V gene: TRBV7-9; clone size: NA; J gene: TRBJ2-5; D gene: TRBD2; CDR3 DNA: TGTGCCAGCTCTGGACTAGCTCGAGAGACCCAGTACTTC; CDR3 protein: CASSGLARETQYF
V gene: TRBV27; clone size: NA; J gene: TRBJ2-1; D gene: TRBD2; CDR3 DNA: TGTGCCAGCAGACTAGCGGGGGTCAATGAGCAGTTCTTC; CDR3 protein: CASRLAGVNEQFF
V gene: TRBV4-3; clone size: NA; J gene: TRBJ2-7; D gene: NA; CDR3 DNA: TGCGCCAGCAGCCAAGATTGGCGGGGCGAGCAGTACTTC; CDR3 protein: CASSQDWRGEQYF
V gene: TRBV5-1; clone size: NA; J gene: TRBJ2-5; D gene: NA; CDR3 DNA: TGCGCCAGCAGCCCCACGGCCCCGTTTCGGACCCAGTACTTC; CDR3 protein: CASSPTAPFRTQYF
V gene: TRBV27; clone size: NA; J gene: TRBJ1-5; D gene: NA; CDR3 DNA: TGTGCCAGCAGTTTATCACAGGTCCAGCCCCAGCATTTT; CDR3 protein: CASSLSQVQPQHF
V gene: TRBV5-6; clone size: NA; J gene: TRBJ2-3; D gene: NA; CDR3 DNA: TGTGCCAGCAGCTCCAACCGGGGAGATACGCAGTATTTT; CDR3 protein: CASSSNRGDTQYF
V gene: TRBV6-1; clone size: NA; J gene: TRBJ2-7; D gene: NA; CDR3 DNA: TGTGCCAGCAGTGAAGCTGGCAGGTTGGGGGTATACGAGCAGTACTTC; CDR3 protein: CASSEAGRLGVYEQYF
V gene: TRBV27; clone size: NA; J gene: TRBJ2-5; D gene: NA; CDR3 DNA: TGTGCCAGCAGTTTCAGGGGCGTTGAGACCCAGTACTTC; CDR3 protein: CASSFRGVETQYF
V gene: TRBV18; clone size: NA; J gene: TRBJ2-2; D gene: NA; CDR3 DNA: TGTGCCAGCTCACTTTTTCAAGAGGACACCGGGGAGCTGTTTTTT; CDR3 protein: CASSLFQEDTGELFF
V gene: TRBV5-5; clone size: once; J gene: TRBJ2-7; D gene: NA; CDR3 DNA: TGTGCCAGCAGCTTGGTGGTCTCCTACGAGCAGTACTTC; CDR3 protein: CASSLVVSYEQYF
V gene: TRBV30; clone size: once; J gene: TRBJ2-1; D gene: NA; CDR3 DNA: TGTGCCTGGAGACCCACTGAGGGAAGGAATGAGCAGTTCTTC; CDR3 protein: CAWRPTEGRNEQFF
V gene: TRBV27; clone size: NA; J gene: TRBJ2-7; D gene: NA; CDR3 DNA: TGTGCCAGCAGTCCGGCAGGACGGAGCTCCTACGAGCAGTACTTC; CDR3 protein: CASSPAGRSSYEQYF
V gene: TRBV5-4; clone size: NA; J gene: TRBJ2-1; D gene: NA; CDR3 DNA: TGTGCCAGCCTCCGGGACGGAATCAACAATGAGCAGTTCTTC; CDR3 protein: CASLRDGINNEQFF